The 16 T cell receptor beta chains below come from one sample, sequenced in a study of neoadjuvant anti-PD-1 for oral cavity cancer. Documented time point: after neoadjuvant nivolumab, at surgical resection. Profiled with immunoSEQ multiplex PCR; TCRdb holds only in-frame clones, not every one. Of approximately 14,000 clones in the sample, around 79% are singletons; the top ten hold around 2.8%. Sequenced here: PBMCs, sampled after nivolumab (anti-PD-1) treatment. These receptors originate from a person between 40 and 80 years old with oral cavity squamous cell carcinoma.

The CDR3 nucleotides are TGTGCCAGCAGCTTTGAAAATTCGGGCCTCCGGGAGCAGTTCTTC. Translating it yields CASSFENSGLREQFF. The chain has TRBV11-2 and TRBJ2-1; no definite D call. The V and J ends lost 3 bases and 10 bases respectively, with 19 bases between them. The CDR3 is made up of 15 amino acids. CDR1 and CDR2 from the germline V gene are SGHAT and FQNNGV. Full variable domain (outside the CDR3, taken from reference TRBV11-2 and TRBJ2-1): EAGVAQSPRYKIIEKRQSVAFWCNPISGHATLYWYQQILGQGPKLLIQFQNNGVVDDSQLPKDRFSAERLKGVDSTLKIQPAKLEDSAVYLCASSFENSGLREQFFGPGTRLTVL.

The CDR3 sequence is CASSLGLTYEQYF. CDR3 nucleotides: TGTGCCAGCAGTTTAGGGCTAACCTACGAGCAGTACTTC. This chain links TRBV27 with TRBJ2-7; D gene ambiguous. The CDR3 has 13 amino acids. Germline lookup yields CDR1 MNHEY and CDR2 SMNVEV (reference sequence). Trimming removed 2 bases at V and 2 bases at J, with 7 bases between.

The chain recombines TRBV11-3 with TRBJ2-1, with D uncertain. The CDR3 runs 15 residues. V was clipped by 4 bases and J by 5 bases, with 15 bases between them. Per the germline V gene, CDR1 is SGHNT and CDR2 is YENEEA. CDR3 sequence (DNA): TGTGCCAGCAGCTCGGCGTTTAGGACCGACAATGAGCAGTTCTTC. It specifies CASSSAFRTDNEQFF.

In this sample, this clone turned up once. The rearrangement uses TRBV15 and TRBJ2-2, with 12 bases lining up with TRBD2. Per the germline V gene, CDR1 is LNHNV and CDR2 is YYDKDF (reference sequence). CDR3 size: 15 residues. The junction had 3 bases not matched to a gene; V was cut back by 3 bases and J by 7 bases. In DNA, the CDR3 is TGTGCCACCAGCAGGGGACTAGCGGGCGGCGGGGAGCTGTTTTTT. Residues: CATSRGLAGGGELFF.

The chain is built from TRBV7-2 and TRBJ2-2; D not certain. Germline CDR1 reads SGHTA; CDR2 reads FQGNSA. Trimming cost V 5 bases and J 7 bases, with 8 bases left between them. The CDR3 is 12 residues long. The CDR3 is CASSLRVGELFF. CDR3 nucleotide sequence: TGTGCCAGCAGCCTAAGGGTCGGGGAGCTGTTTTTT.

This clone was seen a single time. The CDR3 DNA reads as TGTGCCAGCAGTCGTACCGACAGGGTCCAAGAGACCCAGTACTTC. Its protein is CASSRTDRVQETQYF. V usage is TRBV7-8 and J usage is TRBJ2-5; 7 bases are shared with TRBD1. The CDR3 is 15 residues long. The germline V gene encodes CDR1 SGHVS and CDR2 FQNEAQ. Unmatched junction bases numbered 8, after V lost 6 bases and J lost 1 base.

The table lists this clone with a count of one. The chain has TRBV5-1 and TRBJ2-7; 10 bases line up with TRBD2. Germline CDR1 is SGHRS and CDR2 is YFSETQ. The CDR3 extends over 13 amino acids. V was pared by 5 bases and J by 4 bases, with 3 bases of the junction left unmatched. The CDR3 region has the DNA TGCGCCAGCAGTACTAGCGGGAAGTACGAGCAGTACTTC. It yields the protein CASSTSGKYEQYF.

The chain has TRBV10-3 and TRBJ2-7; the D call may be TRBD1 or TRBD2 (5 bases each). V was shortened by 10 bases and J by 2 bases, with 12 bases between the two germline ends. The CDR3 loop spans 12 amino acids. Germline assignment: CDR1 ENHRY and CDR2 SYGVKD. CDR3 coding DNA: TGTGCCAACGGGGACGGGACCTACGAGCAGTACTTC. Its protein is CANGDGTYEQYF.

The J gene is TRBJ1-3, the V gene TRBV6-6, with D uncertain. The germline V gene encodes CDR1 MNHNY and CDR2 SVGAGI (reference sequence). This CDR3 has 12 residues. Between the trimmed V and J ends, which lost 1 base and 11 bases, there was a span of 9 bases. CDR3 in DNA: TGTGCCAGCAGTTACTTAGAAGCTTCCATATATTTT. Translating gives CASSYLEASIYF.

The rearrangement links TRBV7-9 to TRBJ1-1; D possibly corresponds to TRBD1 (6 bases). Germline CDR1 reads SEHNR; CDR2 reads FQNEAQ (reference sequence). The CDR3 length is 15 residues. V lost 1 base and J 5 bases, leaving 14 bases between the germline ends. Here the CDR3 DNA reads TGTGCCAGCAGCTTAGTACAGGGTCGTTATACTGAAGCTTTCTTT. Protein sequence: CASSLVQGRYTEAFF. Complete variable domain (other parts from reference TRBV7-9 and TRBJ1-1): DTGVSQNPRHKITKRGQNVTFRCDPISEHNRLYWYRQTLGQGPEFLTYFQNEAQLEKSRLLSDRFSAERPKGSFSTLEIQRTEQGDSAMYLCASSLVQGRYTEAFFGQGTRLTVV.

The chain uses TRBV30 and TRBJ1-5, with D perhaps TRBD1 (5 bases). V gave up 3 bases and J gave up 0 bases, with 15 bases separating them. The CDR3 loop spans 16 amino acids. Germline V gives CDR1 GTSNPN, CDR2 SVGIG (reference sequence). The CDR3 nucleotides are TGTGCCTGGAGCCCGAGGGGCAGGTATAGCAATCAGCCCCAGCATTTT. It translates to CAWSPRGRYSNQPQHF.

This clone has a single count. This chain links TRBV6-6 with TRBJ1-5, with D possibly being TRBD1 (5 bases). Germline CDR1 MNHNY, CDR2 SVGAGI (reference sequence). The germline V and J ends were trimmed by 7 bases and 0 bases, with 13 bases remaining between them. CDR3 size: 15 residues. This CDR3 reads CASNLLGGSNQPQHF. The CDR3 DNA reads as TGTGCCAGCAACCTCCTGGGGGGTAGCAATCAGCCCCAGCATTTT.

DNA for the CDR3: TGTGCCAGCAGTGAACCGGGACAGGTTAAGTACGAGCAGTACTTC. Amino acid sequence: CASSEPGQVKYEQYF. The chain uses TRBV6-1 and TRBJ2-7; 8 nucleotides match TRBD1. The germline V gene has CDR1 MNHNS and CDR2 SASEGT. This CDR3 contains 15 residues. With V trimmed by 2 bases and J by 4 bases, 7 bases remained unmatched.

This clone was observed a handful of times. CDR3 amino acids: CASSYSPWTLDTQYF. CDR3 nucleotide sequence: TGTGCCAGCAGTTACTCGCCTTGGACGTTAGATACGCAGTATTTT. The chain combines TRBV6-5 with TRBJ2-3, with D hard to call. The length of the CDR3 is 15 residues. V lost 0 bases and J 5 bases, leaving 12 bases between the germline ends. From germline, CDR1 is MNHEY and CDR2 SVGAGI.

The table lists this clone with a few counts. The chain recombines TRBV30 with TRBJ2-7; 8 nucleotides agree with TRBD2. Trimming removed 1 base from V and 0 bases from J; junction bases left unmatched: 2. The length of the CDR3 is 14 residues. CDR1 is GTSNPN and CDR2 is SVGIG in the germline V gene (reference sequence). The CDR3 sequence is CAWSGSGSSYEQYF. The CDR3 DNA is TGTGCCTGGAGTGGGAGCGGGAGCTCCTACGAGCAGTACTTC.

This clone has a handful of counts. This sequence joins TRBV10-3 and TRBJ1-1; D not certain. The CDR3 contains 15 residues. V was shortened by 7 bases and J by 6 bases, with 21 bases between the two germline ends. CDR1 ENHRY and CDR2 SYGVKD come from the germline V gene. CDR3 coding DNA: TGTGCCATCATCTCCTCCCTTGATCGGACCTCTGAAGCTTTCTTT. Protein: CAIISSLDRTSEAFF.